A selection of T cell receptor beta chains follows, all from one sample in a study of regulatory T cells in long-lasting Graves disease. TCRdb used MiXCR to reprocess the multiplex PCR reads, holding one entry per CDR3 protein. The table shows fewer than 550,000 distinct CDR3 sequences, with about 22% occurring only once. Sequenced here: peripheral blood mononuclear cells (PBMCs), sampled when the disease was refractory, from a patient treated with antithyroid drugs. The receptors shown here come from a female donor with Graves disease. Both conserved end residues are part of each CDR3. A D gene is named only where the DNA matches it firmly.

v_call | d_call | cdr3_aa
TRBV7-2 | - | CASSLSRADSPLHF
TRBV9 | - | CASSVGGLGEYEQYF
TRBV6-2/TRBV6-3 | - | CASSYTEGGPQHF
TRBV5-1 | - | CASSDHWGWETQYF
TRBV2 | - | CASSVSGVVEFF
TRBV30 | - | CAWDPIGTMNTEAFF
TRBV19 | - | CASSLFGDFDNQPQHF
TRBV18 | - | CASSPDIYYEQYF
TRBV19 | TRBD2 | CASSIDVTAGVTF
TRBV6-4 | TRBD1 | CASSATGTVGEKLFF
TRBV28 | TRBD1 | CASSPDRARVETQYF
TRBV27 | TRBD1 | CASSPGQGVQPQHF
TRBV29-1 | - | CSVVGRVNTEAFF
TRBV6-2/TRBV6-3 | - | CASSSHEQGPNEKLFF
TRBV12-3/TRBV12-4 | - | CASSSRGTDTQYF
TRBV2 | TRBD2 | CASTGLAQETQYF
TRBV24-1 | TRBD1 | CATSDSDRGPSEAFF
TRBV20-1 | - | CSARGGKNTGELFF
TRBV27 | - | CASSLTTGPYGYTF
TRBV24-1 | TRBD2 | CATILGTSRHELQGEQYF
TRBV4-1 | - | CASGQEVGRSYEQYF
TRBV9 | - | CASSVGSPNQPQHF
TRBV11-2 | TRBD2 | CASSPLRSSGGQFGELFF
TRBV29-1 | - | CSVERRQGESVQYF
TRBV6-5 | TRBD1 | CASSDSYRGETQYF
TRBV28 | - | CASSLRGWGAVNYNEQFF
TRBV12-3/TRBV12-4 | TRBD2 | CASTATSVSTDTQYF
TRBV28 | - | CASSPGQSSNQPQHF
TRBV7-6 | - | CASSLNRAGGETQYF
TRBV29-1 | - | CSVGDFVRNTGELFF
TRBV12-3/TRBV12-4 | - | CASSLEMGGSLFSNQPQHF
TRBV20-1 | - | CSARDIGQNSNQPQHF
TRBV12-3/TRBV12-4 | - | CASSLSSESSGNTIYF
TRBV4-1 | - | CASSQEGAGSFQETQYF
TRBV5-1 | TRBD1 | CASSLEGQGTEAFF
TRBV3-1 | - | CASSETSGTEAFF